The rows below give T cell receptor beta chains drawn from one sample of a study of CD8 T cells in ankylosing spondylitis. TCRdb reprocessed the 5' RACE reads with MiXCR, giving one entry per CDR3 protein. The sample consists of approximately 440,000 distinct CDR3 sequences, 17% of them appearing once. Source material: blood, either unsorted or a sorted T cell fraction (not recorded which). The source is a male donor with ankylosing spondylitis. CDR3s include the opening cysteine and the closing phenylalanine or tryptophan. A D gene is named only where the DNA matches it firmly. Where a row states a size, it is once, few, many or the class of an expanded clone; other rows omit it.

V gene,J gene,clone size,CDR3 length,D gene,CDR3 protein,CDR3 DNA
TRBV7-2,TRBJ2-1,few,14,-,CASSQNPSYNEQFF,TGTGCCAGCAGCCAGAACCCCTCCTACAATGAGCAGTTCTTC
TRBV9,TRBJ2-7,few,15,TRBD2,CASSPRTSGRATQYF,TGTGCCAGCAGCCCTCGGACTAGCGGGAGAGCCACGCAGTACTTC
TRBV18,TRBJ1-1,few,13,-,CASKSNTNTEAFF,TGTGCCAGCAAATCCAATACGAACACTGAAGCTTTCTTT
TRBV3-1,TRBJ2-3,-,14,-,CASSQGPGMDTQYF,TGTGCCAGCAGCCAAGGCCCAGGGATGGATACGCAGTATTTT
TRBV10-3,TRBJ1-1,-,14,-,CAISENQENTEAFF,TGTGCCATCAGTGAGAACCAAGAGAACACTGAAGCTTTCTTT
TRBV5-1,TRBJ2-3,few,17,TRBD2,CASSRLAGAASTDTQYF,TGCGCCAGCAGCCGACTAGCGGGGGCTGCTAGCACAGATACGCAGTATTTT
TRBV20-1,TRBJ1-1,few,13,-,CSASSLLNTEAFF,TGCAGTGCTAGTTCGCTATTGAACACTGAAGCTTTCTTT
TRBV2,TRBJ2-1,-,15,-,CASSRGPADYNEQFF,TGTGCCAGCAGCAGGGGACCAGCGGACTACAATGAGCAGTTCTTC
TRBV5-1,TRBJ2-3,-,12,-,CASSNPADTQYF,TGCGCCAGCAGCAACCCCGCAGATACGCAGTATTTT
TRBV10-3,TRBJ2-3,-,14,TRBD2,CAVSGRQSTDTQYF,TGTGCCGTAAGCGGGAGGCAAAGCACAGATACGCAGTATTTT
TRBV5-1,TRBJ1-1,-,14,TRBD1,CASSRDRGITEAFF,TGCGCCAGCAGTCGGGACAGGGGGATCACTGAAGCTTTCTTT
TRBV9,TRBJ2-3,few,16,TRBD2,CASSVTPGLSTDTQYF,TGTGCCAGCAGCGTAACCCCGGGACTAAGCACAGATACGCAGTATTTT
TRBV3-1,TRBJ2-5,-,14,-,CASSQEPSGRTQYF,TGTGCCAGCAGCCAAGAGCCCAGCGGCAGGACCCAGTACTTC
TRBV7-2,TRBJ2-5,once,16,TRBD2,CASSLSRGGAGETQYF,TGTGCCAGCAGCTTATCTCGCGGGGGGGCCGGGGAGACCCAGTACTTC
TRBV7-2,TRBJ1-2,-,15,TRBD1,CASSPRGQRQNGYTF,TGTGCCAGCAGCCCACGGGGACAGAGACAGAATGGCTACACCTTC
TRBV28,TRBJ2-7,few,14,-,CASTQDRPPYEQYF,TGTGCCAGCACCCAGGACAGACCCCCCTACGAGCAGTACTTC
TRBV7-8,TRBJ1-3,many,16,TRBD1,CASSGGTGKAGNTIYF,TGTGCCAGCAGCGGAGGGACAGGGAAGGCTGGAAACACCATATATTTT
TRBV15,TRBJ2-7,-,19,-,CATSRVRGVSGSLSYEQYF,TGTGCCACCAGCAGAGTTAGGGGCGTTTCAGGGTCCTTGTCCTACGAGCAGTACTTC
TRBV20-1,TRBJ1-5,few,15,-,CSARGGDYSNQPQHF,TGCAGTGCTAGAGGGGGCGACTATAGCAATCAGCCCCAGCATTTT
TRBV20-1,TRBJ1-1,few,13,-,CSARQGYVTEAFF,TGCAGTGCTAGACAGGGGTATGTGACTGAAGCTTTCTTT
TRBV28,TRBJ2-7,few,15,-,CASSLGGTLGPEQYF,TGTGCCAGCAGTTTGGGCGGGACTCTAGGTCCCGAGCAGTACTTC
TRBV7-2,TRBJ2-2,few,16,-,CASSLGRIPNTGELFF,TGTGCCAGCAGCCTCGGACGGATACCGAACACCGGGGAGCTGTTTTTT
TRBV5-1,TRBJ2-5,many,13,-,CASSLGSQETQYF,TGTGCCAGCAGTTTGGGCAGCCAAGAGACCCAGTACTTC
TRBV24-1,TRBJ2-1,many,12,-,CATSQVGFEQFF,TGTGCCACCAGTCAGGTGGGTTTTGAGCAGTTCTTC
TRBV4-1,TRBJ2-7,-,15,-,CASSQSGGRSYEQYF,TGCGCCAGCAGCCAAAGTGGGGGACGCTCCTACGAGCAGTACTTC
TRBV12-3/TRBV12-4,TRBJ1-5,many,13,-,CASSPNSNQPQHF,TGTGCCAGCAGCCCAAATAGCAATCAGCCCCAGCATTTT
TRBV6-1,TRBJ1-2,-,11,-,CASLQGDGYTF,TGTGCCAGCCTACAGGGAGATGGCTACACCTTC
TRBV2,TRBJ1-4,few,13,TRBD1,CASGRDRDEKLFF,TGTGCCAGCGGCCGGGACAGGGATGAAAAACTGTTTTTT
TRBV12-5,TRBJ1-2,few,12,-,CASGLGEGGYTF,TGTGCTAGTGGTTTGGGGGAAGGTGGCTACACCTTC
TRBV28,TRBJ1-2,few,15,-,CASSFSFGRGLGYTF,TGTGCCAGCAGTTTCTCGTTTGGCAGGGGCCTGGGCTACACCTTC
TRBV20-1,TRBJ2-1,few,14,TRBD1,CSSQGAAVYNEQFF,TGCAGTTCCCAGGGGGCAGCGGTCTACAATGAGCAGTTCTTC
TRBV5-1,TRBJ2-1,-,14,-,CASSLEGHYNEQFF,TGCGCCAGCAGCTTGGAGGGACACTACAATGAGCAGTTCTTC
TRBV10-3,TRBJ2-2,-,14,TRBD1,CAIRQGENTGELFF,TGTGCCATCAGACAGGGGGAGAACACCGGGGAGCTGTTTTTT
TRBV9,TRBJ2-3,-,14,-,CASTVGPSTDTQYF,TGTGCCAGCACGGTGGGCCCCAGCACAGATACGCAGTATTTT
TRBV12-3/TRBV12-4,TRBJ1-2,many,13,-,CASNDRKGGGYTF,TGTGCCAGCAATGACAGGAAGGGCGGTGGCTACACCTTC
TRBV7-3,TRBJ2-3,-,15,-,CASSIDAYSTDTQYF,TGTGCCAGCAGCATTGATGCGTATAGCACAGATACGCAGTATTTT
TRBV9,TRBJ2-3,-,16,-,CASSARRDGATDTQYF,TGTGCCAGCAGCGCCCGACGGGACGGGGCCACAGATACGCAGTATTTT
TRBV9,TRBJ1-5,few,16,-,CASSVGRVLSNQPQHF,TGTGCCAGCAGCGTAGGTAGGGTTTTAAGCAATCAGCCCCAGCATTTT
TRBV29-1,TRBJ2-1,-,14,-,CSVARGTYYNEQFF,TGCAGCGTTGCGAGGGGGACATACTACAATGAGCAGTTCTTC
TRBV2,TRBJ1-1,-,12,-,CASGRLNTEAFF,TGTGCCAGCGGGAGACTGAACACTGAAGCTTTCTTT
TRBV20-1,TRBJ2-7,few,15,TRBD2,CSAQGTSGGANEQYF,TGCAGTGCGCAAGGGACTAGCGGGGGGGCTAACGAGCAGTACTTC
TRBV30,TRBJ1-3,-,14,TRBD1,CAWRGDSLGNTIYF,TGTGCCTGGAGGGGGGACAGCCTTGGAAACACCATATATTTT
TRBV5-1,TRBJ1-5,many,13,-,CASSLMGDQPQHF,TGCGCCAGCAGCTTGATGGGGGATCAGCCCCAGCATTTT